These 27 T cell receptor beta chains share one sample of origin, sequenced in a study of radiation and T cells in renal cell carcinoma. Stated time point: blood 2 weeks post-SBRT. Treatment in this sample: 15 Gy SBRT to primary tumor, nephrectomy 4 weeks later. Using immunoSEQ multiplex PCR, the repertoire was profiled, and TCRdb retains in-frame clones only, with some absent. The table has around 60,000 clones, around three quarters seen once. The input for sequencing was blood, taken from a patient whose treatment included radiotherapy and nephrectomy. The receptors stem from a man in his 60s with renal cell carcinoma.

V gene TRBV30 combines with J gene TRBJ2-7, with D perhaps TRBD1 or TRBD2 (5 bases each). The CDR3 covers 14 residues. Germline assignment: CDR1 GTSNPN and CDR2 SVGIG (reference sequence). With 3 bases removed from V and 0 bases from J, the gap between germline ends came to 12 bases. The CDR3 sequence: CAWRGEQSSYEQYV. CDR3 in DNA: TGTGCCTGGAGGGGGGAACAGAGCTCCTACGAGCAGTACGTC.

CDR3 region: CASSLVTGETQYF. The DNA of the CDR3 is TGTGCCAGCAGCTTAGTAACAGGGGAGACCCAGTACTTC. The V and J genes are TRBV7-2 and TRBJ2-5, with D perhaps TRBD1 (6 bases). The germline gives CDR1 SGHTA, CDR2 FQGNSA. This CDR3 contains 13 residues. V lost 1 base and J 5 bases, leaving 8 bases between the germline ends. Full variable domain (outside the CDR3, taken from reference TRBV7-2 and TRBJ2-5): GAGVSQSPSNKVTEKGKDVELRCDPISGHTALYWYRQSLGQGLEFLIYFQGNSAPDKSGLPSDRFSAERTGGSVSTLTIQRTQQEDSAVYLCASSLVTGETQYFGPGTRLLVL.

This clone is a singleton in its sample. J is TRBJ1-2 and V is TRBV7-9; the D is unclear. Germline values: CDR1 SEHNR, CDR2 FQNEAQ (reference sequence). Deletions cut 0 bases from V and 0 bases from J, with 8 bases between. The CDR3 covers 15 residues. CDR3 amino acids: CASSLAGYTNYGYTF. The DNA of the CDR3 is TGTGCCAGCAGCTTAGCCGGGTATACTAACTATGGCTACACCTTC. Full variable domain (remainder filled in from reference TRBV7-9 and TRBJ1-2): DTGVSQNPRHKITKRGQNVTFRCDPISEHNRLYWYRQTLGQGPEFLTYFQNEAQLEKSRLLSDRFSAERPKGSFSTLEIQRTEQGDSAMYLCASSLAGYTNYGYTFGSGTRLTVV.

The chain uses TRBV11-2 and TRBJ1-2; TRBD1 might be the D (6 bases). This CDR3 is built from 15 residues. V lost 1 base and J lost 0, with 9 bases in between. Looked up from germline, CDR1 is SGHAT and CDR2 is FQNNGV. CDR3 in DNA: TGTGCCAGCAGCTTAGGGGGACAAGCTAACTATGGCTACACCTTC. Its protein is CASSLGGQANYGYTF.

This sequence joins TRBV11-2 and TRBJ2-7, with 7 nucleotides matching TRBD2. The V gene's germline CDR1 is SGHAT and CDR2 FQNNGV. The V segment lost 3 bases and the J segment 6 bases; nucleotides outside the gene matches: 8. The CDR3 length is 14 residues. CDR3 sequence (DNA): TGTGCCAGCAGCTTGTCTAGCGGAGCGGGCGAGCAGTACGTC. Residues: CASSLSSGAGEQYV.

In regard to this clone: Other DNA sequences in the same sample also yield this CDR3. The chain carries TRBV7-9 and TRBJ2-7; 9 nucleotides match TRBD1. Germline values: CDR1 SEHNR, CDR2 FQNEAQ (reference sequence). CDR3 size: 15 residues. V lost 1 base and J lost 2; bases outside the gene matches: 3. CDR3 DNA: TGTGCCAGCAGCTTAGTTGGGGACAGGGCCTACGAGCAGTACTTC. Its translation: CASSLVGDRAYEQYF.

This chain connects TRBV27 to TRBJ2-1, with 11 bases fitting TRBD1. Germline values: CDR1 MNHEY, CDR2 SMNVEV (reference sequence). This CDR3 has 18 amino acids. V shed 5 bases and J 7 bases; nucleotides not matched to a gene: 16. CDR3: CASSGQGAQILVQNEQFF. The CDR3, as DNA: TGTGCCAGCAGTGGACAGGGGGCGCAAATACTGGTGCAGAATGAGCAGTTCTTC.

This clone has just one count. The chain recombines TRBV5-1 with TRBJ2-5; a possible D gene is TRBD2 (5 bases). From germline, CDR1 is SGHRS and CDR2 YFSETQ. The ends were cut back, 0 bases at V and 3 bases at J, with 9 bases in the middle. The CDR3 loop spans 14 amino acids. CDR3 sequence: CASSLEAREETQYF. The DNA of the CDR3 is TGCGCCAGCAGCTTGGAGGCGAGGGAAGAGACCCAGTACTTC.

The chain links TRBV7-7 to TRBJ2-5; TRBD2 is a possible D gene (6 bases). V lost 2 bases and J lost 4, with 11 bases in between. The CDR3 is 14 residues long. Germline CDR1 and CDR2: SSHAT and FNYEAQ (reference sequence). This CDR3 reads CASSLLEGPETQYF. CDR3 bases: TGTGCCAGCAGCTTATTGGAGGGCCCAGAGACCCAGTACTTC. The full variable domain, its missing parts supplied by reference TRBV7-7 and TRBJ2-5, is GAGVSQSPRYKVTKRGQDVTLRCDPISSHATLYWYQQALGQGPEFLTYFNYEAQPDKSGLPSDRFSAERPEGSISTLTIQRTEQRDSAMYRCASSLLEGPETQYFGPGTRLLVL.

The CDR3 nucleotides read TGTGCCAGCAGCTTAACCTCAGGAACAGATACGCAGTATTTT. Its translation is CASSLTSGTDTQYF. The rearrangement links TRBV7-3 to TRBJ2-3, with no clear D. Trimming left V 0 bases short and J 3 bases short, with 7 bases between. Per germline, CDR1 SGHTA and CDR2 FQGTGA. The CDR3 covers 14 residues.

The gene calls are TRBV7-8 and TRBJ1-2; the D gene is possibly TRBD1 (5 bases). From germline, CDR1 is SGHVS and CDR2 FQNEAQ. V was clipped by 4 bases and J by 0 bases, with 12 bases between them. The CDR3 length is 15 residues. CDR3 nucleotides: TGTGCCAGCAGCTCCGGAGGGGCGGCTAACTATGGCTACACCTTC. The encoded protein is CASSSGGAANYGYTF.

The table lists this clone with a count of one. The chain carries TRBV10-1 and TRBJ1-2; D unresolved. Germline V CDR1 and CDR2: WNHNN, SYGVQD (reference sequence). The germline V and J ends were trimmed by 5 bases and 2 bases, with 6 bases remaining between them. This CDR3 is built from 12 residues. The CDR3 spells CASSNGNYGYTF. The CDR3 nucleotides read TGCGCCAGCAGTAATGGGAACTATGGCTACACCTTC.

The CDR3 DNA follows: TGTGCCAGCAGCTCCGGTGGCTTCATAGAGACCCAGTACTTC. This codes for CASSSGGFIETQYF. V and J are TRBV11-2 and TRBJ2-5, with D unclear. Trimming removed 4 bases at V and 4 bases at J, with 13 bases between. Germline CDR1 reads SGHAT; CDR2 reads FQNNGV. The CDR3 has 14 residues.

J is TRBJ2-7 and V is TRBV14; perhaps D is TRBD1 or TRBD2 (5 bases each). Trimming stripped 4 bases from V and 4 bases from J, with 11 bases between. This CDR3 region has 13 residues. Germline V gene lookup returns CDR1 SGHDN and CDR2 FVKESK. DNA of the CDR3: TGTGCCAGCAGCCCGATTTGGGGGTACGAGCAGTACTTC. Translation gives CASSPIWGYEQYF. Combining the CDR3 with reference TRBV14 and TRBJ2-7 gives the whole variable domain EAGVTQFPSHSVIEKGQTVTLRCDPISGHDNLYWYRRVMGKEIKFLLHFVKESKQDESGMPNNRFLAERTGGTYSTLKVQPAELEDSGVYFCASSPIWGYEQYFGPGTRLTVT.

The gene calls are TRBV10-3 and TRBJ2-5; maybe TRBD1 (5 bases). V lost 0 bases and J 7 bases, leaving 9 bases between the germline ends. This CDR3 is built from 13 residues. CDR1 and CDR2 from the germline V gene are ENHRY and SYGVKD. CDR3 loop: CAISESQGLTQYF. Here the CDR3 DNA reads TGTGCCATCAGTGAGTCTCAGGGCCTGACCCAGTACTTC.

The CDR3 coding sequence is TGTGCCAGCAGTTACAAAGGACTAGGGACCGGGGAGCTGTTTTTT. Translating gives CASSYKGLGTGELFF. J is TRBJ2-2 and V is TRBV6-5; 7 bases are shared with TRBD2. CDR1 is MNHEY and CDR2 is SVGAGI in the germline V gene. The V segment lost 2 bases and the J segment 5 bases; nucleotides outside the gene matches: 5. This CDR3 contains 15 residues.

The chain has TRBV11-3 and TRBJ1-1; D is perhaps TRBD1 (5 bases). Germline CDR1 SGHNT, CDR2 YENEEA. V lost 2 bases and J 3 bases, leaving 10 bases between the germline ends. CDR3 length: 14 residues. In nucleotides, the CDR3 is TGTGCCAGCAGCTTAAACAGGCCAGACACTGAAGCTTTCTTT. Its translation is CASSLNRPDTEAFF.

CDR3 in amino acids: CASSFGYLAGGRNQPQHF. In DNA, the CDR3 is TGTGCCAGCAGTTTCGGGTATTTGGCAGGGGGCCGCAATCAGCCCCAGCATTTT. This chain links TRBV27 with TRBJ1-5, with 8 bases lining up with TRBD1. The germline gives CDR1 MNHEY, CDR2 SMNVEV (reference sequence). The CDR3 has 18 amino acids. The V gene end was trimmed by 3 bases and the J gene end by 2 bases; junction bases not matched to a gene: 12.

The chain carries TRBV6-1 and TRBJ1-1, with a weak D call TRBD1 (5 bases). This CDR3 is built from 13 residues. In germline, CDR1 is MNHNS, CDR2 SASEGT. Trimming stripped 2 bases from V and 1 base from J, with 5 bases between. CDR3 DNA: TGTGCCAGCAGTGAAACAGGGAACACTGAAGCTTTCTTT. It codes for CASSETGNTEAFF.

This rearrangement joins TRBV6-6 to TRBJ1-1; D ambiguous. V dropped 2 bases and J dropped 4 bases, with 14 bases sitting between them. CDR1 is MNHNY, CDR2 SVGAGI, per germline (reference sequence). The CDR3 consists of 15 residues. The CDR3 DNA reads TGTGCCAGCAGTTACCATGAGGGAGGGAGCACTGAAGCTTTCTTT. As protein: CASSYHEGGSTEAFF.

This chain links TRBV7-6 with TRBJ2-7; a weak D match, TRBD2 (5 bases). V dropped 7 bases and J dropped 3 bases, with 31 bases sitting between them. Per germline, CDR1 SGHVS and CDR2 FNYEAQ. CDR3 length equals 19 residues. CDR3: CASTSYPGLATRMDYEQYV. The CDR3 DNA follows: TGTGCCAGCACCTCGTACCCCGGACTCGCAACTAGAATGGACTACGAGCAGTACGTC.

The gene calls are TRBV30 and TRBJ1-6; D is undetermined. This CDR3 has 12 residues. The germline V gene encodes CDR1 GTSNPN and CDR2 SVGIG (reference sequence). V was cut by 2 bases and J by 15 bases, with 14 bases left in between. The CDR3 region is CAWSLTGSGLHF. CDR3 sequence (DNA): TGTGCCTGGAGTCTGACCGGTTCTGGCCTCCACTTT.

The CDR3 region has the DNA TGTGCCAGCAGCCCCCCCAACATCCGCCAAGAGACCCAGTACTTC. The encoded protein is CASSPPNIRQETQYF. The chain joins TRBV2 to TRBJ2-5; the D is unclear. The V gene's germline CDR1 is SNHLY and CDR2 FYNNEI. V lost 6 bases and J 1 base, leaving 15 bases between the germline ends. The CDR3 runs to 15 residues.

The count of this clone is one. This sequence joins TRBV19 and TRBJ1-5, with TRBD1 matching 7 bases. Germline V gives CDR1 LNHDA, CDR2 SQIVND (reference sequence). Trimming removed 5 bases from V and 6 bases from J; junction bases left unmatched: 10. The CDR3 loop spans 15 amino acids. CDR3 DNA sequence: TGTGCCAGTAGTCGACAGGGCGTTGGGTTTCAGCCCCAGCATTTT. This codes for CASSRQGVGFQPQHF.

This clone was picked up a small number of times. The rearrangement joins TRBV10-3 to TRBJ1-1; D gene unclear. V lost 8 bases and J lost 7, with 20 bases in between. From germline, CDR1 is ENHRY and CDR2 SYGVKD. The CDR3 extends over 14 amino acids. As DNA, the CDR3 is TGTGCCATCCAAGGCGTAGGCGAGATCGGTGAAGCTTTCTTT. Protein sequence: CAIQGVGEIGEAFF.

The CDR3 sequence: CASSPPADTQYF. The DNA of the CDR3 is TGTGCCAGCTCACCACCGGCGGATACGCAGTATTTT. The chain employs TRBV18 and TRBJ2-3; no definite D call. This CDR3 has 12 residues. Germline V gives CDR1 KGHSH, CDR2 LQKENI. With 0 bases removed from V and 6 bases from J, the gap between germline ends came to 4 bases.

The table lists this clone with a few counts. The rearrangement links TRBV11-3 to TRBJ1-4; 8 bases are a match to TRBD1. The CDR3 contains 17 residues. The V and J ends lost 2 bases and 6 bases, in that order; junction bases with no gene match: 11. From germline, CDR1 is SGHNT and CDR2 YENEEA. Written as DNA, the CDR3 is TGTGCCAGCAGCTTATGGGCTCGAGGACAGGGCGATGAAAAACTGTTTTTT. Residues: CASSLWARGQGDEKLFF.